One sample yielded the 8 T cell receptor beta chains listed below, sequenced in a study of shared clonotypes between healthy human individuals. Some clones are missing from TCRdb's copy, which holds only in-frame ones; the method was immunoSEQ multiplex PCR. Among about 1.1 million clones listed, approximately 77% were seen once. The source material was memory CD4+ T cells from PBMCs. Subset specified: CD45RA-negative fraction. Receptor source: a man between 18 and 29 years old in good health. Some clones in this sample may be carry-over from other donors' samples.

This clone has only a few counts. This rearrangement joins TRBV7-9 to TRBJ1-2; no firm D call. Germline loops: CDR1 SEHNR, CDR2 FQNEAQ (reference sequence). The CDR3 has 11 amino acids. Trimming stripped 4 bases from V and 8 bases from J, with 8 bases between. The CDR3 spells CASSYHPGYTF. CDR3 coding DNA: TGTGCCAGCAGCTATCATCCCGGCTACACCTTC.

This rearrangement joins TRBV7-2 to TRBJ2-7, with a weak D call TRBD1 (5 bases). The CDR3 sequence is 15 residues long. V lost 5 bases and J 3 bases, leaving 17 bases between the germline ends. Germline CDR1 is SGHTA and CDR2 is FQGNSA. The CDR3 spells CASSPGPGSVYEQYF. CDR3 sequence (DNA): TGTGCCAGCAGCCCAGGCCCAGGGTCGGTCTACGAGCAGTACTTC.

The rearrangement uses TRBV11-1 and TRBJ2-7; the D is unclear. The CDR3 totals 12 residues. The V gene lost 1 base and the J gene lost 3 bases, with 4 bases spanning the gap. The V gene's germline CDR1 is SGHAT and CDR2 FQDESV (reference sequence). The CDR3 protein is CASSLGIYEQYF. CDR3 coding DNA: TGTGCCAGCAGCTTAGGAATCTACGAGCAGTACTTC. The full variable domain, its missing parts supplied by reference TRBV11-1 and TRBJ2-7, is EAEVAQSPRYKITEKSQAVAFWCDPISGHATLYWYRQILGQGPELLVQFQDESVVDDSQLPKDRFSAERLKGVDSTLKIQPAELGDSAMYLCASSLGIYEQYFGPGTRLTVT.

The CDR3 DNA is TGCGCCAGCAGCCCAGGGGACAGGGGGAACACAGATACGCAGTATTTT. It specifies CASSPGDRGNTDTQYF. The chain employs TRBV5-1 and TRBJ2-3; 11 bases agree with TRBD1. The CDR3 spans 16 residues. Trimming removed 4 bases from V and 2 bases from J; junction bases left unmatched: 6. Germline values: CDR1 SGHRS, CDR2 YFSETQ.

Turning to this clone: The junction shows a germline mismatch at one end, possibly a read error. The chain links TRBV2 to TRBJ2-5, with D tentatively TRBD2 (5 bases). Germline lookup yields CDR1 SNHLY and CDR2 FYNNEI. The CDR3 totals 13 residues. CDR3 coding DNA: TGTGCCAGCGGTGAGATAGCGAAAGAGACCCAGTACTTC. Translation: CASGEIAKETQYF.

The genes are TRBV27 and TRBJ1-5, with TRBD1 identical over 8 bases. There are 17 residues in the CDR3. Germline V gene lookup returns CDR1 MNHEY and CDR2 SMNVEV (reference sequence). The V and J ends lost 5 bases and 0 bases, in that order; junction bases with no gene match: 9. As DNA, the CDR3 is TGTGCCAGCAGTGCGAGATACAGGGGGGATAGCAATCAGCCCCAGCATTTT. The encoded protein is CASSARYRGDSNQPQHF.

This rearrangement joins TRBV28 to TRBJ1-3, with D unclear. The germline CDR1 and CDR2 sequences are MDHEN and SYDVKM. CDR3 length: 16 residues. Trimming shortened V by 4 bases and J by 0 bases, and 13 bases separated the two germline ends. Here the CDR3 DNA reads TGTGCCAGCAGTTCGCCTGACTGGAGCTCTGGAAACACCATATATTTT. This sequence encodes CASSSPDWSSGNTIYF.

This sequence joins TRBV10-3 and TRBJ2-6; 9 bases align to TRBD1. Losses at the gene ends were 9 bases for V and 2 bases for J; bases not matched to a gene: 2. Germline CDR1 is ENHRY and CDR2 is SYGVKD. The CDR3 extends over 14 amino acids. The chain's CDR3 is CAIGTGPGANVLTF. In DNA form, the CDR3 reads TGTGCCATTGGGACAGGGCCTGGGGCCAACGTCCTGACTTTC.